One and the same sample provided the 9 T cell receptor beta chains below, sequenced in a study of T cell repertoires in cytomegalovirus infection. TCRdb re-analysed the reads in MiXCR, keeping a single row per CDR3 protein. Of some 440,000 distinct CDR3 sequences in the sample, roughly 30% were seen once. Sequenced input: PBMCs. Source of these receptors: a human donor in good health (CMV status not recorded). Some clones in this sample may be carry-over from other donors' samples.

This clonotype has only a few counts. The chain couples TRBV12-5 to TRBJ2-5, with 11 bases lining up with TRBD1. The CDR3 runs to 15 residues. Looked up from germline, CDR1 is LGHNT and CDR2 is FRNRAP. The V gene end was trimmed by 4 bases and the J gene end by 5 bases; junction bases not matched to a gene: 6. The CDR3 nucleotides read TGTGCTAGTGGTTCAACCGGACAGGGGGCTGAGACCCAGTACTTC. Protein sequence: CASGSTGQGAETQYF.

Points on this clonotype: This may be a read error: a much more frequent sequence differs by one nucleotide. No conserved phenylalanine or tryptophan is present at the end of the CDR3, so a read error is the likely explanation. The chain joins TRBV12-3 or TRBV12-4 to TRBJ2-5; no firm D call. CDR3 length: 13 residues. Trimming stripped 5 bases from V and 4 bases from J, with 11 bases between. CDR3 sequence: CASSAAQAETQYS. In DNA, the CDR3 is TGTGCCAGCAGTGCCGCCCAGGCAGAGACCCAGTACTCC.

This sequence joins TRBV10-3 and TRBJ1-2; no definite D call. The CDR3 length is 12 residues. CDR1 is ENHRY, CDR2 SYGVKD, per germline. V gave up 3 bases and J gave up 8 bases, with 10 bases separating them. In DNA form, the CDR3 reads TGTGCCATCAGTGACACTACACGCGGCTACACCTTC. Amino acid sequence: CAISDTTRGYTF.

On this clonotype itself: The junction shows a germline mismatch at one end, possibly a read error. This rearrangement joins TRBV7-6 to TRBJ1-6; D call uncertain. Germline CDR1 and CDR2: SGHVS and FNYEAQ. The CDR3 sequence is 17 residues long. CDR3 loop: CASSLIATPDKHSPLNF. The CDR3 DNA sequence: TGTGCCAGCAGCTTAATAGCGACACCCGACAAACATTCACCCCTCAACTTT.

The chain combines TRBV7-6 with TRBJ2-5; the match to TRBD1 covers 7 bases. CDR1 SGHVS and CDR2 FNYEAQ come from the germline V gene. The CDR3 totals 14 residues. Unmatched junction bases numbered 4, after V lost 5 bases and J lost 1 base. The CDR3 spells CASSTWDSQETQYF. As DNA, the CDR3 is TGTGCCAGCAGCACGTGGGACAGCCAAGAGACCCAGTACTTC. The entire variable domain, with the rest obtained from reference TRBV7-6 and TRBJ2-5, is as follows: GAGVSQSPRYKVTKRGQDVALRCDPISGHVSLYWYRQALGQGPEFLTYFNYEAQQDKSGLPNDRFSAERPEGSISTLTIQRTEQRDSAMYRCASSTWDSQETQYFGPGTRLLVL.

In this sample, this clonotype turned up a few times. The genes are TRBV12-3 or TRBV12-4 and TRBJ2-1, with a weak D call TRBD2 (5 bases). The ends were cut back, 1 base at V and 8 bases at J, with 15 bases in the middle. The CDR3 is made up of 15 amino acids. The CDR3 bases are TGTGCCAGCAGTTTAGTTGGAGGCCTTACCCATGAGCAGTTCTTC. It encodes CASSLVGGLTHEQFF.

This clonotype has just a few counts. This chain connects TRBV27 to TRBJ2-7, with 11 bases aligning to TRBD2. The CDR3 is 14 amino acids. Germline values: CDR1 MNHEY, CDR2 SMNVEV (reference sequence). V shed 6 bases, J shed 2 bases, and the junction held 3 bases outside the gene matches. CDR3 region: CASSLTSGAYEQYF. The CDR3 DNA reads TGTGCCAGCAGCTTGACTAGCGGGGCCTACGAGCAGTACTTC.

V is TRBV9 and J is TRBJ1-1; 7 bases fit TRBD1. There are 15 residues in the CDR3. Per germline, CDR1 SGDLS and CDR2 YYNGEE. With 3 bases clipped from V and 3 bases from J, the junction kept 8 bases outside the gene matches. The CDR3 DNA is TGTGCCAGCAGCGCGTTTACGACAGGGTACACTGAAGCTTTCTTT. It specifies CASSAFTTGYTEAFF.

The chain combines TRBV4-1 with TRBJ2-2, with a possible D match to TRBD2 (6 bases). In germline, CDR1 is MGHRA, CDR2 YSYEKL. The CDR3 totals 14 residues. Trimming stripped 0 bases from V and 7 bases from J, with 9 bases between. CDR3 amino acids: CASSQETRNGELFF. CDR3 bases: TGCGCCAGCAGCCAAGAGACTAGGAACGGGGAGCTGTTTTTT.